What follows are 26 T cell receptor beta chains derived from one specimen sequenced in a study of T cells in women clearing cervical HPV infection. Here immunoSEQ multiplex PCR was the method, and the copy in TCRdb shows in-frame clones only, minus some. The sample totals 30,000 to 40,000 clones. The sample consisted of blood buffy coat. These receptors all stem from a woman between 18 and 70 years old with a cervical HPV16 infection that either progressed to CIN3+ or cleared (not recorded which).

Note on this clone: The read falls 3 residues short of the CDR3 end, and the missing part is taken from the germline J gene. This chain connects TRBV7-9 to TRBJ2-2; possible D gene TRBD1, 6 bases. The CDR3 loop spans 15 amino acids. Looked up from germline, CDR1 is SEHNR and CDR2 is FQNEAQ (reference sequence). The CDR3 loop reads CASSAGVFEGEKLFF. The part of the CDR3 DNA that was read is TGTGCCAGCAGCGCAGGGGTCTTCGAAGGGGAAAAG. The full variable domain, completed using reference TRBV7-9 and TRBJ2-2, is DTGVSQNPRHKITKRGQNVTFRCDPISEHNRLYWYRQTLGQGPEFLTYFQNEAQLEKSRLLSDRFSAERPKGSFSTLEIQRTEQGDSAMYLCASSAGVFEGEKLFFGEGSRLTVL.

In regard to this clone: The observed sequence ends 3 residues before the CDR3 terminus, with the missing tail filled in from the germline J gene. This rearrangement joins TRBV20-1 to TRBJ2-5; D gene ambiguous. Germline loops: CDR1 DFQATT, CDR2 SNEGSKA (reference sequence). Trimming shortened V by 5 bases and J by 2 bases, and 18 bases separated the two germline ends. CDR3 length equals 15 residues. CDR3 DNA, as far as it was read: TGCAGTGCTCCTAAAAAGGGTCGGTATCAAGAGACC. This encodes CSAPKKGRYQET. In full, the CDR3 is CSAPKKGRYQETQYF.

As regards this clone: The read terminates 3 residues before the CDR3 end, so the remaining end is supplied by the germline J gene. The chain employs TRBV7-9 and TRBJ2-7; 8 positions agree with TRBD2. This CDR3 has 15 amino acids. Germline V gives CDR1 SEHNR, CDR2 FQNEAQ (reference sequence). V lost 1 base, J lost 3 bases, and 5 bases stayed unmatched. The CDR3 sequence: CASSLGGTRGYEQYF. The covered CDR3 bases are TGTGCCAGCAGCTTAGGGGGGACTAGAGGCTACGAG.

A word on this clone: From the germline J gene comes the end of the CDR3, since the read stops 3 residues before it. The rearrangement links TRBV7-6 to TRBJ2-5, with 11 positions matching TRBD2. The V segment lost 5 bases and the J segment 2 bases; nucleotides outside the gene matches: 7. CDR1 is SGHVS, CDR2 FNYEAQ, per germline. The CDR3 has 16 amino acids. Here the CDR3 reads CASSLETSGAQETQYF. CDR3 bases read: TGTGCCAGCAGCCTAGAGACTAGCGGGGCGCAAGAGACC.

For this clone: The read ends 3 residues early relative to the CDR3; the germline J gene fills the gap. The V gene is TRBV5-1, the J gene TRBJ2-7, with 9 positions matching TRBD1. V lost 4 bases and J lost 0; bases outside the gene matches: 8. Germline CDR1 and CDR2: SGHRS and YFSETQ. CDR3 length equals 16 residues. CDR3 region: CASSQGQGRASYEQYF. The DNA read from the CDR3 is TGCGCCAGCAGCCAAGGACAGGGGCGCGCCTCCTACGAG.

As concerns this clone: The CDR3 end is not reached by the read, which stops 3 residues before it; the germline J gene fills it in. The chain uses TRBV30 and TRBJ1-2; a possible D gene is TRBD1 (6 bases). Looked up from germline, CDR1 is GTSNPN and CDR2 is SVGIG (reference sequence). The CDR3 loop spans 15 amino acids. This CDR3 is CAWSGGGASYNDYTF. The part of the CDR3 DNA that was read is TGTGCCTGGAGCGGAGGGGGGGCCTCCTACAATGAC.

CDR3 bases read: TGTGCCAGCAGCCTACACGGGACTAGCGGGAGAGAGAAATCCTACGAG. Translating it yields CASSLHGTSGREKSYE. The whole CDR3 reads CASSLHGTSGREKSYEQYF. V is TRBV14 and J is TRBJ2-7; the match to TRBD2 covers 14 bases. The read stops 3 residues short of the end of the CDR3; the missing end is completed from the germline J gene. Germline V gene data show CDR1 as SGHDN and CDR2 as FVKESK. This CDR3 has 19 residues. V shed 4 bases and J 1 base; nucleotides not matched to a gene: 12.

A note on this clone: The read falls 3 residues short of the CDR3 end, and the missing part is taken from the germline J gene. This rearrangement joins TRBV20-1 to TRBJ2-7, with a tentative D call TRBD2 (6 bases). The CDR3 is made up of 12 amino acids. The germline V gene encodes CDR1 DFQATT and CDR2 SNEGSKA (reference sequence). V was trimmed by 6 bases and J by 4 bases, leaving 13 bases between them. Here the CDR3 reads CSASGELYEQYF. Incomplete CDR3 DNA: TGCAGTGCCTCGGGGGAGTTATACGAG.

On this clone itself: The read comes to an end 3 residues before the CDR3 does, leaving the germline J gene to fill in the end. The chain combines TRBV12-5 with TRBJ1-2; perhaps TRBD1 as D (6 bases). CDR3 length: 17 amino acids. The germline V and J ends were trimmed by 5 bases and 5 bases, with 24 bases remaining between them. The germline V gene has CDR1 LGHNT and CDR2 FRNRAP. Incomplete CDR3 DNA: TGTGCTAGTGGTACTGGGACACTGAGATTGTTCAGTTATGGC. Translated: CASGTGTLRLFSYG. The whole CDR3 is CASGTGTLRLFSYGYTF.

A word on this clone: The sequenced fragment ends 3 residues before the CDR3 boundary, so the rest is inferred from the germline J gene. The genes are TRBV5-1 and TRBJ2-3; D is ambiguous. The V and J ends lost 2 bases and 2 bases respectively, with 9 bases between them. Germline lookup yields CDR1 SGHRS and CDR2 YFSETQ. The CDR3 length is 14 residues. The CDR3 DNA, read in part, is TGCGCCAGCAGCTTAGGGTATTACACAGATACG. Translated: CASSLGYYTDT. The entire CDR3 protein reads CASSLGYYTDTQYF.

On this clone: The CDR3 is cut off 3 residues early in the read; its end comes from the germline J gene. The chain combines TRBV5-4 with TRBJ2-1; 7 bases map to TRBD2. V trimming: 2 bases; J trimming: 5 bases; junction bases outside the gene matches: 4. The CDR3 has 14 amino acids. The germline V gene encodes CDR1 SGHNT and CDR2 YYREEE (reference sequence). CDR3 DNA, as far as it was read: TGTGCCAGCAGCTTTGGGGGGGATGACAATGAG. Its protein product is CASSFGGDDNE. The CDR3 in full is CASSFGGDDNEQFF. Full variable domain (remainder filled in from reference TRBV5-4 and TRBJ2-1): ETGVTQSPTHLIKTRGQQVTLRCSSQSGHNTVSWYQQALGQGPQFIFQYYREEENGRGNFPPRFSGLQFPNYSSELNVNALELDDSALYLCASSFGGDDNEQFFGPGTRLTVL.

Details on this clone: The CDR3 end falls 3 residues outside the read, so it is completed with the germline J gene. The genes are TRBV19 and TRBJ1-4, with D possibly TRBD1 on 5 matching bases. The V gene lost 7 bases and the J gene lost 5 bases, with 14 bases spanning the gap. CDR3 length: 14 amino acids. CDR1 is LNHDA, CDR2 SQIVND, per germline (reference sequence). CDR3 sequence reads: CASKRGVENEKLFF. CDR3 DNA, as far as it was read: TGTGCCAGTAAGAGGGGAGTGGAGAATGAAAAA.

In the case of this clone: The CDR3 end lies 3 residues beyond the end of the read and is filled in from the germline J gene. Other DNA sequences within the sample encode an identical CDR3. The chain is built from TRBV30 and TRBJ1-3, with a weak D call TRBD1 (5 bases). Trimming cost V 5 bases and J 4 bases, with 21 bases left between them. The germline gives CDR1 GTSNPN, CDR2 SVGIG (reference sequence). This CDR3 contains 16 residues. Partial CDR3 DNA: TGTGCCTGGGCCCGGCTTCAGGGATTCGGAGGAAACACC. Encoded protein: CAWARLQGFGGNT. The CDR3 in full is CAWARLQGFGGNTIYF.

A remark on this clone: The read comes to an end 3 residues before the CDR3 does, leaving the germline J gene to fill in the end. The V gene is TRBV25-1, the J gene TRBJ2-7, with 12 bases matching TRBD1. Germline assignment: CDR1 MGHDK and CDR2 SYGVNS. The CDR3 runs 15 residues. Losses at the gene ends were 3 bases for V and 5 bases for J; bases not matched to a gene: 5. Partial CDR3 DNA: TGTGCCAGCAGTGACCAGGGACAGGGGGCGAACGAG. This codes for CASSDQGQGANE. The entire CDR3 is CASSDQGQGANEQYF.

As to this clone: Coverage ceases 3 residues before the CDR3 finishes, and the germline J gene fills in the end. The chain has TRBV20-1 and TRBJ2-2; D may be TRBD1 (5 bases). The CDR3 loop spans 14 amino acids. Germline assignment: CDR1 DFQATT and CDR2 SNEGSKA (reference sequence). V lost 4 bases to trimming and J lost 0 bases, with 9 bases between them. CDR3 in amino acids: CSAIQGTNTGELFF. The part of the CDR3 DNA that was read is TGCAGTGCTATCCAGGGCACGAACACCGGGGAG.

Comment on this clone: Sequencing ends 3 residues short of the CDR3 end; the germline J gene provides the rest. The chain carries TRBV7-2 and TRBJ2-4, with 8 bases lining up with TRBD2. Looked up from germline, CDR1 is SGHTA and CDR2 is FQGNSA. CDR3 length: 14 residues. CDR3 bases read: TGTGCCAGCAGCTCAGGGACTAGGGAAGAGACT. The encoded protein is CASSSGTREET. The whole CDR3 sequence reads CASSSGTREETQYF.

Points on this clone: The DNA ends 3 residues before the CDR3 does, and the rest of the CDR3 is filled in from the germline J gene. J is TRBJ2-7 and V is TRBV11-1, with TRBD2 identical over 9 bases. The germline V gene has CDR1 SGHAT and CDR2 FQDESV (reference sequence). J was trimmed by 3 bases and V by 1 base; bases with no gene match: 1. The CDR3 has 14 residues. The CDR3 region is CASSLVSGSYEQYF. Incomplete CDR3 DNA: TGTGCCAGCAGCTTAGTTAGCGGGAGCTACGAG.

In regard to this clone: The read finishes 3 residues shy of the CDR3 end, and the germline J gene is used to complete it. V usage is TRBV20-1 and J usage is TRBJ2-7, with TRBD1 matching over 10 bases. The CDR3 covers 14 residues. Germline V CDR1 and CDR2: DFQATT, SNEGSKA (reference sequence). V gave up 3 bases and J gave up 2 bases; unmatched junction bases: 4. The chain's CDR3 is CSASTGTGAYEQYF. Partial CDR3 DNA: TGCAGTGCTAGTACCGGGACAGGGGCCTACGAG.

As for this clone: The read falls 3 residues short of the CDR3 end, and the missing part is taken from the germline J gene. V gene TRBV7-7 combines with J gene TRBJ2-2; 14 bases are shared with TRBD2. Germline lookup yields CDR1 SSHAT and CDR2 FNYEAQ (reference sequence). The trim removed 5 bases at V and 5 bases at J, leaving 10 bases unmatched. The CDR3 extends over 18 amino acids. The CDR3 protein is CASSQRLAGGPRTGELFF. The CDR3 DNA, read in part, is TGTGCCAGCAGCCAAAGACTAGCGGGAGGGCCTCGGACCGGGGAG.

To note about this clone: The sequenced fragment ends 3 residues before the CDR3 boundary, so the rest is inferred from the germline J gene. This chain connects TRBV5-6 to TRBJ2-1; D is undetermined. This CDR3 has 14 amino acids. Trimming took off 2 bases at V and 0 bases at J, with 6 bases between the two ends. Germline CDR1 is SGHDT and CDR2 is YYEEEE. Partial CDR3 DNA: TGTGCCAGCAGCTTTGTCGGCTCCTACAATGAG. It specifies CASSFVGSYNE. The CDR3, in full, reads CASSFVGSYNEQFF.

Turning to this clone: Relative to the germline gene, one junction end is altered; a read error may explain this. The CDR3 goes on 3 residues after the read ends, and that part is filled in from the germline J gene. The chain joins TRBV29-1 to TRBJ1-1, with D perhaps matching TRBD1 (5 bases). The CDR3 extends over 12 amino acids. Germline V gives CDR1 SQVTM, CDR2 ANQGSEA. The CDR3: CSVEDGGTEAFF. CDR3 bases read: TGCAGCGTGGAAGACGGGGGGACTGAA.

CDR3: CASSLRTEIETQYF. Partial CDR3 DNA: TGTGCCAGCAGCTTAAGGACAGAGATAGAGACC. This chain connects TRBV11-2 to TRBJ2-5; possible D gene TRBD1, 6 bases. The sequenced fragment ends 3 residues before the CDR3 boundary, so the rest is inferred from the germline J gene. CDR3 length: 14 amino acids. V lost 2 bases to trimming and J lost 4 bases, with 11 bases between them. Germline lookup yields CDR1 SGHAT and CDR2 FQNNGV. Variable domain in full (rest from reference TRBV11-2 and TRBJ2-5): EAGVAQSPRYKIIEKRQSVAFWCNPISGHATLYWYQQILGQGPKLLIQFQNNGVVDDSQLPKDRFSAERLKGVDSTLKIQPAKLEDSAVYLCASSLRTEIETQYFGPGTRLLVL.

Incomplete CDR3 DNA: TGTGCCAGCAGCCGGGACAGGGTCGGAAACACC. Protein product: CASSRDRVGNT. The full CDR3 protein is CASSRDRVGNTIYF. The chain has TRBV7-8 and TRBJ1-3, with 9 bases fitting TRBD1. Sequencing ends 3 residues short of the CDR3 end; the germline J gene provides the rest. Germline V gene data show CDR1 as SGHVS and CDR2 as FQNEAQ. V trimming: 5 bases; J trimming: 4 bases; junction bases outside the gene matches: 3. CDR3 length: 14 residues.

About this clone itself: Coverage ceases 3 residues before the CDR3 finishes, and the germline J gene fills in the end. V usage is TRBV19 and J usage is TRBJ1-1; maybe TRBD1 (6 bases). The CDR3 extends over 14 amino acids. Germline lookup yields CDR1 LNHDA and CDR2 SQIVND (reference sequence). Trimming removed 5 bases from V and 4 bases from J, with 14 bases in between. CDR3 DNA, as far as it was read: TGTGCCAGTAGTTGGGGGCTTTCGGGCACTGAA. It translates to CASSWGLSGTE. The full CDR3 protein is CASSWGLSGTEAFF.

On this clone: The read is 3 residues too short to cover the CDR3 end, so that end is filled in from the germline J gene. This chain links TRBV19 with TRBJ1-5, with D possibly TRBD1 on 6 matching bases. Germline V gene lookup returns CDR1 LNHDA and CDR2 SQIVND (reference sequence). V was shortened by 6 bases and J by 0 bases, with 12 bases between the two germline ends. This CDR3 comprises 15 residues. The part of the CDR3 DNA that was read is TGTGCCAGTAGCTGGACAGTTTATAGCAATCAGCCC. Its translation is CASSWTVYSNQP. The full CDR3 protein reads CASSWTVYSNQPQHF.

In the case of this clone: The read ends 3 residues shy of where the CDR3 ends; the end is completed using the germline J gene. This chain uses TRBV30 with TRBJ1-2; a possible D gene is TRBD1 (6 bases). CDR3 size: 15 residues. Germline V gene data show CDR1 as GTSNPN and CDR2 as SVGIG (reference sequence). CDR3 DNA, as far as it was read: TGTGCCTGGAGTGCGGGCGGACTGGGGGCCCCGGGC. Translating gives CAWSAGGLGAPG. In full, the CDR3 reads CAWSAGGLGAPGYTF.